The 23 T cell receptor beta chains reported below all come from one sample, sequenced in a study of cytomegalovirus exposure and HLA in healthy donors. Primers for the PCR totalled 60 Vbeta and 13 Jbeta. Some clones are missing from TCRdb's copy, which holds only in-frame ones; the method was immunoSEQ multiplex PCR. The table records some 190,000 clones, around 80% of them present only once. Sequencing was performed on PBMCs. These receptors came from a man younger than 35 in good health and CMV-seronegative.

The chain has TRBV6-5 and TRBJ1-2; 7 bases align to TRBD1. The V segment lost 10 bases and the J segment 0 bases; nucleotides outside the gene matches: 11. There are 15 residues in the CDR3. Germline CDR1 reads MNHEY; CDR2 reads SVGAGI. CDR3 DNA sequence: TGTGCCACCCAAGACGGGGACAGACCTAACTATGGCTACACCTTC. This encodes CATQDGDRPNYGYTF.

V gene TRBV5-1 combines with J gene TRBJ2-2; 12 bases match TRBD2. Germline loops: CDR1 SGHRS, CDR2 YFSETQ. The CDR3 sequence is 17 residues long. Unmatched junction bases numbered 5, after V lost 5 bases and J lost 0 bases. The CDR3 region is CASSHRTSGTNTGELFF. The CDR3 DNA is TGCGCCAGCAGTCACAGGACTAGCGGGACGAACACCGGGGAGCTGTTTTTT. The whole variable domain, remainder taken from reference TRBV5-1 and TRBJ2-2, is KAGVTQTPRYLIKTRGQQVTLSCSPISGHRSVSWYQQTPGQGLQFLFEYFSETQRNKGNFPGRFSGRQFSNSRSEMNVSTLELGDSALYLCASSHRTSGTNTGELFFGEGSRLTVL.

This chain uses TRBV5-1 with TRBJ2-1, with TRBD1 as a possible D gene (5 bases). The CDR3 covers 17 residues. Trimming cost V 2 bases and J 7 bases, with 22 bases left between them. Per germline, CDR1 SGHRS and CDR2 YFSETQ. The CDR3 DNA reads TGCGCCAGCAGCTTCAGGGCGATACCCGCGACAAAGAATGAGCAGTTCTTC. It translates to CASSFRAIPATKNEQFF.

V is TRBV7-2 and J is TRBJ2-4; 8 positions agree with TRBD1. Per germline, CDR1 SGHTA and CDR2 FQGNSA. Trimming took 3 bases from V and 5 from J; bases not matched to a gene: 9. The CDR3 has 16 amino acids. CDR3 protein: CASSLGPGGGQNIQYF. Written as DNA, the CDR3 is TGTGCCAGCAGCTTGGGACCAGGGGGCGGCCAAAACATTCAGTACTTC.

This clone was observed a few times. V usage is TRBV11-2 and J usage is TRBJ2-4; D gene unclear. V shed 5 bases and J shed 3 bases, with 20 bases lying between them. Germline V gene sequence: CDR1 SGHAT, CDR2 FQNNGV. The CDR3 contains 17 residues. CDR3 DNA: TGTGCCAGCAGCCCCGGCTGGCCAGAGGTCGACAAAAACATTCAGTACTTC. Protein sequence: CASSPGWPEVDKNIQYF.

The chain combines TRBV4-3 with TRBJ1-6, with D maybe TRBD1 (6 bases). Germline lookup yields CDR1 LGHNA and CDR2 YSLEER. The CDR3 is made up of 15 amino acids. With 1 base removed from V and 5 bases from J, the gap between germline ends came to 9 bases. In DNA, the CDR3 is TGCGCCAGCAGCCAAGGGACAGTTGATAATTCACCCCTCCACTTT. Its translation: CASSQGTVDNSPLHF.

The chain is built from TRBV7-6 and TRBJ2-7; 7 bases are a match to TRBD1. Germline V gene sequence: CDR1 SGHVS, CDR2 FNYEAQ. The CDR3 length is 14 residues. The V and J ends lost 3 bases and 4 bases, in that order; junction bases with no gene match: 6. The CDR3 sequence is CASSFSPRGYEQYF. The CDR3 nucleotides read TGTGCCAGCAGCTTTTCCCCCAGGGGGTACGAGCAGTACTTC. The full variable domain, completed using reference TRBV7-6 and TRBJ2-7, is GAGVSQSPRYKVTKRGQDVALRCDPISGHVSLYWYRQALGQGPEFLTYFNYEAQQDKSGLPNDRFSAERPEGSISTLTIQRTEQRDSAMYRCASSFSPRGYEQYFGPGTRLTVT.

To note about this clone: Other nucleotide sequences in the sample specify the same CDR3. The genes are TRBV7-9 and TRBJ2-1; D ambiguous. CDR3 length: 13 amino acids. The V gene's germline CDR1 is SEHNR and CDR2 FQNEAQ (reference sequence). V was clipped by 3 bases and J by 9 bases, with 12 bases between them. The CDR3 loop is CASSLESSGEQFF. Here the CDR3 DNA reads TGTGCCAGCAGCTTGGAGAGTAGTGGTGAGCAGTTCTTC.

The table lists this clone with a count of one. The rearrangement joins TRBV6-1 to TRBJ2-1; a weak D match, TRBD2 (6 bases). Germline lookup yields CDR1 MNHNS and CDR2 SASEGT. This CDR3 comprises 15 residues. Between the trimmed V and J ends, which lost 8 bases and 8 bases, there was a span of 22 bases. The CDR3 coding sequence is TGTGCCAGCCCGGCCGGGGGAATCCTGAGCGATGAGCAGTTCTTC. Protein: CASPAGGILSDEQFF.

This chain connects TRBV6-6 to TRBJ2-2; 10 nucleotides line up with TRBD2. Per germline, CDR1 MNHNY and CDR2 SVGAGI (reference sequence). V was pared by 5 bases and J by 1 base, with 4 bases of the junction left unmatched. This CDR3 comprises 16 residues. CDR3 in amino acids: CASSPRTSGNTGELFF. The DNA of the CDR3 is TGTGCCAGCAGTCCCCGGACTAGCGGGAACACCGGGGAGCTGTTTTTT.

The V call is TRBV19, the J call TRBJ1-6, with a possible D match to TRBD1 (6 bases). Germline values: CDR1 LNHDA, CDR2 SQIVND (reference sequence). V lost 6 bases and J 0 bases, leaving 15 bases between the germline ends. The CDR3 runs 17 residues. CDR3 loop: CASSPATGSSYNSPLHF. CDR3 coding DNA: TGTGCCAGTAGCCCTGCTACAGGGAGCTCCTATAATTCACCCCTCCACTTT.

DNA of the CDR3: TGTGCCAGCAGTGGGGCCGGGACAGCCAGAAGGGGTAGCAATCAGCCCCAGCATTTT. Amino acid sequence: CASSGAGTARRGSNQPQHF. The V call is TRBV6-1, the J call TRBJ1-5, with 7 bases that match TRBD1. The V segment lost 4 bases and the J segment 0 bases; nucleotides outside the gene matches: 15. Germline-derived CDR1 and CDR2 are MNHNS and SASEGT. The CDR3 spans 19 residues.

Only one count was recorded for this clone. V gene TRBV6-5 combines with J gene TRBJ1-2; 8 positions match TRBD1. Trimming at V came to 10 bases and at J to 3 bases, leaving 7 bases not matched to a gene. The CDR3 sequence is 13 residues long. CDR1 and CDR2 (germline): MNHEY, SVGAGI. In nucleotides, the CDR3 is TGTGCCACCTTCGGACAGGGCCACTATGGCTACACCTTC. Encoded protein: CATFGQGHYGYTF.

The CDR3 reads CASSLSGSGSYNSPLHF. CDR3 DNA: TGCGCCAGCAGCTTGTCTGGGAGCGGCTCCTATAATTCACCCCTCCACTTT. This chain links TRBV5-1 with TRBJ1-6; D unresolved. Germline lookup yields CDR1 SGHRS and CDR2 YFSETQ. V lost 1 base, J lost 0 bases, and 11 bases lay in between. CDR3 length equals 17 residues. The variable domain in full, completed from reference TRBV5-1 and TRBJ1-6, reads KAGVTQTPRYLIKTRGQQVTLSCSPISGHRSVSWYQQTPGQGLQFLFEYFSETQRNKGNFPGRFSGRQFSNSRSEMNVSTLELGDSALYLCASSLSGSGSYNSPLHFGNGTRLTVT.

This clone was found once. The sample has other DNA sequences that encode this CDR3 too. The rearrangement joins TRBV7-9 to TRBJ1-4, with a possible D match to TRBD1 (5 bases). Trimming removed 1 base at V and 3 bases at J, with 6 bases between. The CDR3 covers 14 residues. Germline CDR1 SEHNR, CDR2 FQNEAQ (reference sequence). The chain's CDR3 is CASSLGQSNEKLFF. The CDR3 DNA reads TGTGCCAGCAGCTTAGGACAGTCTAATGAAAAACTGTTTTTT.

The rearrangement links TRBV7-9 to TRBJ1-1; D ambiguous. The CDR3 loop spans 12 amino acids. Germline loops: CDR1 SEHNR, CDR2 FQNEAQ (reference sequence). Trimming shortened V by 6 bases and J by 6 bases, and 11 bases separated the two germline ends. The CDR3 is CASRTPNPEAFF. The CDR3 DNA sequence: TGTGCCAGCAGAACACCCAACCCTGAAGCTTTCTTT.

This clone was found a few times. V is TRBV7-3 and J is TRBJ1-2, with D perhaps matching TRBD1 (5 bases). Germline CDR1 and CDR2: SGHTA and FQGTGA. V was pared by 4 bases and J by 7 bases, with 19 bases between. The CDR3 has 15 residues. CDR3 residues: CASSSGDLRRGGYTF. CDR3 bases: TGTGCCAGCAGCTCGGGGGACCTTCGAAGGGGTGGCTACACCTTC.

The chain carries TRBV11-2 and TRBJ1-3, with TRBD1 identical over 7 bases. CDR1 SGHAT and CDR2 FQNNGV come from the germline V gene. The CDR3 is 16 amino acids. The V gene end was trimmed by 2 bases and the J gene end by 2 bases; junction bases not matched to a gene: 6. CDR3 nucleotide sequence: TGTGCCAGCAGCTTAACCGGGACAGTTACTGGAAACACCATATATTTT. This codes for CASSLTGTVTGNTIYF.

The rearrangement links TRBV19 to TRBJ2-3; weak D call: TRBD2 (5 bases). This CDR3 spans 15 amino acids. V was cut by 5 bases and J by 1 base, with 13 bases left in between. Germline CDR1 LNHDA, CDR2 SQIVND (reference sequence). CDR3 loop: CASSSEALRTDTQYF. In DNA, the CDR3 is TGTGCCAGTAGTTCGGAGGCGCTTCGCACAGATACGCAGTATTTT.

The chain employs TRBV28 and TRBJ1-4; 7 positions agree with TRBD1. CDR1 is MDHEN, CDR2 SYDVKM, per germline. With V trimmed by 2 bases and J by 4 bases, 4 bases remained unmatched. This CDR3 is 15 amino acids long. The CDR3 DNA sequence: TGTGCCAGCAGTTTACAGACAGGGCTTAATGAAAAACTGTTTTTT. As protein: CASSLQTGLNEKLFF.

J is TRBJ2-2 and V is TRBV5-4; no definite D call. The CDR3 is 12 amino acids. V lost 5 bases and J lost 5, with 7 bases in between. CDR1 is SGHNT and CDR2 is YYREEE in the germline V gene (reference sequence). CDR3 sequence: CASSPLTGELFF. In nucleotides, the CDR3 is TGTGCCAGCAGTCCTCTTACCGGGGAGCTGTTTTTT. Filled out from reference TRBV5-4 and TRBJ2-2, the complete variable domain reads ETGVTQSPTHLIKTRGQQVTLRCSSQSGHNTVSWYQQALGQGPQFIFQYYREEENGRGNFPPRFSGLQFPNYSSELNVNALELDDSALYLCASSPLTGELFFGEGSRLTVL.

The chain carries TRBV29-1 and TRBJ2-3; D unclear. Germline CDR1 is SQVTM and CDR2 is ANQGSEA. V dropped 4 bases and J dropped 6 bases, with 14 bases sitting between them. This CDR3 is built from 13 residues. The CDR3 reads CSVASPSGDTQYF. CDR3 DNA sequence: TGCAGCGTTGCCTCCCCTTCCGGGGATACGCAGTATTTT.

The sample holds one count of this clone. The rearrangement links TRBV7-2 to TRBJ2-1, with D tentatively TRBD2 (5 bases). This CDR3 spans 16 amino acids. Deletions cut 7 bases from V and 0 bases from J, with 16 bases between. Germline values: CDR1 SGHTA, CDR2 FQGNSA. CDR3 nucleotides: TGTGCCAGCATCCACTACACGGGATTCTCCTACAATGAGCAGTTCTTC. Translation gives CASIHYTGFSYNEQFF.